Sequencing of this TCR beta chain was carried out in a study of T cell responses to AZD1222 COVID-19 vaccine. Overall study results and limits: Among vaccine-associated CD4 TCRs, coverage spanned spike, with dominance at 160-218 and 743-854. There were mostly white British donors and more females than males, and clonal diversity was possibly underestimated. Among those given AZD1222, only five to seven were seropositive at baseline.

Deletions cut 1 base from V and 6 bases from J, with 13 bases between. This CDR3 is 15 amino acids long. CDR1 is SGHTA, CDR2 FQGNSA, per germline. As concerns this clone: The target antigen is unknown.

Sequenced by immunoSEQ multiplex PCR; TCRdb stores in-frame clones only, minus some. The repertoire holds 100,000 or so clones, 85% to 90% seen once, with about 40% in the top ten. Second doses at about 4 or about 12 weeks were pooled. This TCR derives from an adult who received the AZD1222 COVID-19 vaccine. The V gene is TRBV7-2, the J gene TRBJ2-1; a possible D gene is TRBD2 (6 bases). Source: peripheral blood, taken 28 days after the second AZD1222 dose. This chain's CDR3 is CASSLVGGGLNEQFF. CDR3 bases: TGTGCCAGCAGCTTAGTTGGGGGAGGCCTCAATGAGCAGTTCTTC. The full variable domain, rest sourced from reference TRBV7-2 and TRBJ2-1, is GAGVSQSPSNKVTEKGKDVELRCDPISGHTALYWYRQSLGQGLEFLIYFQGNSAPDKSGLPSDRFSAERTGGSVSTLTIQRTQQEDSAVYLCASSLVGGGLNEQFFGPGTRLTVL.